The T cell receptor beta chain under discussion was sequenced for a study of T cells in Graves' hyperthyroidism and ophthalmopathy. The source material, RNA transcripts, was used to amplify TCR beta CDR3 regions. First-round RT-PCR of the TCR CDR3 relied on the HTBI primer set. From the multiplex PCR reads, TCRdb called clonotypes with MiXCR, one entry per CDR3 protein. The sample lists about 560,000 distinct CDR3 sequences, over 15% occurring once. This CDR3 has 15 residues. Germline-derived CDR1 and CDR2 are LGHNA and YSLEER. The junction had 9 bases not matched to a gene; V was cut back by 4 bases and J by 8 bases.

This chain connects TRBV4-3 to TRBJ1-5; 9 bases line up with TRBD1. The sample was blood. The receptor comes from a woman aged 18-29 years with Graves' hyperthyroidism. For the CDR3, the DNA is TGCGCCAGCAGCCCCGGACAGGGGCGCGGAGAGCCCCAGCATTTT. Protein product: CASSPGQGRGEPQHF.